This TCR beta chain was sequenced during a study of control samples from healthy donors and cancer patients. Germline CDR1 and CDR2: WNHNN and SYGVQD (reference sequence). V gave up 3 bases and J gave up 1 base, with 10 bases separating them. The CDR3 sequence is 15 residues long. TCRdb keeps only in-frame clones here, not all; method: immunoSEQ multiplex PCR. The table has 170,000 or so clones, 85% to 95% seen once. The TCR originated in a woman aged 18-29 years in good health. The sequenced material came from blood. This chain uses TRBV10-1 with TRBJ2-1; D uncertain. The CDR3 sequence is CASSEGGRSYNEQFF. The CDR3 coding sequence is TGCGCCAGCAGTGAAGGTGGACGATCCTACAATGAGCAGTTCTTC.